The 10 T cell receptor beta chains given below trace back to one sample, sequenced in a study of chemoradiotherapy in HPV16-positive cancers. Sequencing used immunoSEQ multiplex PCR; TCRdb keeps in-frame clones, though not all of them. The sample lists approximately 3,100 clones, 92% occurring once. The starting material was tumor tissue, obtained from a patient who underwent chemoradiotherapy. The receptors derive from a human donor with HPV-associated anogenital cancer.

The chain is built from TRBV15 and TRBJ2-5; possibly TRBD1 or TRBD2 for D (5 bases each). Trimming pared 3 bases from V and 4 bases from J, leaving 12 bases between. Germline CDR1 LNHNV, CDR2 YYDKDF (reference sequence). The CDR3 is 14 residues long. The CDR3 nucleotides are TGTGCCACCAGCAGCCCGGAGAGGGGAGAGACCCAGTACTTC. It yields the protein CATSSPERGETQYF.

V is TRBV18 and J is TRBJ2-7, with D maybe TRBD2 (6 bases). This CDR3 region has 15 residues. Per germline, CDR1 KGHSH and CDR2 LQKENI. Trimming shortened V by 3 bases and J by 0 bases, and 12 bases separated the two germline ends. CDR3 nucleotides: TGTGCCAGCTCACCCGGGTTGGGGGGCTCCTACGAGCAGTACTTC. It specifies CASSPGLGGSYEQYF.

This chain joins TRBV18 and TRBJ1-5; 8 bases map to TRBD1. This CDR3 has 16 residues. CDR1 is KGHSH and CDR2 is LQKENI in the germline V gene. V shed 6 bases and J 0 bases; nucleotides not matched to a gene: 7. CDR3 loop: CASSHQQGVSNQPQHF. The CDR3 DNA reads as TGTGCCAGCTCTCATCAACAGGGGGTTAGCAATCAGCCCCAGCATTTT.

V gene TRBV7-9 combines with J gene TRBJ1-3, with D unresolved. With 5 bases removed from V and 0 bases from J, the gap between germline ends came to 5 bases. The CDR3 is 13 residues long. Germline loops: CDR1 SEHNR, CDR2 FQNEAQ (reference sequence). CDR3 protein: CASSKNSGNTIYF. In DNA, the CDR3 is TGTGCCAGCAGCAAAAACTCTGGAAACACCATATATTTT.

J is TRBJ1-5 and V is TRBV7-2; the D is unclear. Trimming stripped 7 bases from V and 9 bases from J, with 13 bases between. This CDR3 contains 12 residues. CDR1 is SGHTA, CDR2 FQGNSA, per germline. The CDR3 DNA reads TGTGCCAGCAACGATTATTTAGGGCCCCAGCATTTT. Translated, it gives CASNDYLGPQHF.

The V call is TRBV18, the J call TRBJ2-2; D may correspond to TRBD1 or TRBD2 (5 bases each). The CDR3 is made up of 17 amino acids. The V end was cut by 4 bases, the J end by 6 bases, with 21 bases between. The germline V gene has CDR1 KGHSH and CDR2 LQKENI. The DNA for the CDR3 is TGTGCCAGCTCACGACCAGGGTCGACGGGAAGCGCCGGGGAGCTGTTTTTT. Translating it yields CASSRPGSTGSAGELFF.

The chain combines TRBV11-2 with TRBJ2-7, with TRBD1 matching 8 bases. This CDR3 contains 15 residues. Germline-derived CDR1 and CDR2 are SGHAT and FQNNGV. V was clipped by 4 bases and J by 5 bases; unmatched bases: 10. CDR3 coding DNA: TGTGCCAGCAGCTGGTTAGGGACAGGTTTAGACGAGCAGTACTTC. Its protein is CASSWLGTGLDEQYF.

V is TRBV6-6 and J is TRBJ2-3; TRBD1 agrees at 7 bases. Trimming cost V 6 bases and J 2 bases; bases outside gene matches: 8. Germline V gives CDR1 MNHNY, CDR2 SVGAGI (reference sequence). This CDR3 comprises 15 residues. DNA for the CDR3: TGTGCCAGCAGATTGACAGGGCTAAACACAGATACGCAGTATTTT. Amino acid sequence: CASRLTGLNTDTQYF.

The chain uses TRBV28 and TRBJ1-2; D is ambiguous. Germline assignment: CDR1 MDHEN and CDR2 SYDVKM. The CDR3 sequence is 15 residues long. V was pared by 1 base and J by 4 bases, with 13 bases between. CDR3 sequence (DNA): TGTGCCAGCAGTTTATCGGCAGCGACCAGCTATGGCTACACCTTC. Protein product: CASSLSAATSYGYTF.

The chain links TRBV4-1 to TRBJ1-2; possible D gene TRBD1, 6 bases. This CDR3 spans 15 amino acids. V was pared by 2 bases and J by 2 bases, with 12 bases between. Germline V CDR1 and CDR2: MGHRA, YSYEKL. CDR3 nucleotide sequence: TGCGCCAGCAGCCAAACCGGGACACAGAACTATGGCTACACCTTC. This encodes CASSQTGTQNYGYTF.